These 20 T cell receptor beta chains came from one sample sequenced in a study of shared clonotypes between healthy human individuals. TCRdb keeps only in-frame clones here, not all; method: immunoSEQ multiplex PCR. The data contain about 1 million clones, 70% to 80% of them singletons. The source material was memory CD4+ T cells from PBMCs. Subset reported: CD45RA-negative fraction. The receptors were sampled from a man younger than 35 in good health. Some clones in this sample may be carry-over from other donors' samples.

This clone has a handful of counts. V and J are TRBV6-1 and TRBJ2-6; possible D gene TRBD1, 5 bases. The germline V gene has CDR1 MNHNS and CDR2 SASEGT. Trimming removed 4 bases at V and 4 bases at J, with 14 bases between. This CDR3 has 16 residues. CDR3 DNA: TGTGCCAGCAGTGGGACATTTCCCCCCGGGGCCAACGTCCTGACTTTC. Translating gives CASSGTFPPGANVLTF.

Of note for this clone: At the DNA level, this CDR3 is encoded by other sequences in the same sample as well. V gene TRBV7-2 combines with J gene TRBJ2-2; 9 nucleotides match TRBD2. The length of the CDR3 is 15 residues. Trimming cost V 5 bases and J 1 base; bases outside gene matches: 2. Germline V gene lookup returns CDR1 SGHTA and CDR2 FQGNSA. CDR3 coding DNA: TGTGCCAGCAGCCTGACTAGCGGGAACACCGGGGAGCTGTTTTTT. Amino acids: CASSLTSGNTGELFF.

This clone was detected a few times. The DNA for the CDR3 is TGTGCCAGCAGCTTATCTGGCGCGGGACTGGAGGCTTTCTTT. Protein: CASSLSGAGLEAFF. V usage is TRBV7-9 and J usage is TRBJ1-1; weak D call: TRBD1 (5 bases). Germline CDR1 and CDR2: SEHNR and FQNEAQ (reference sequence). The V gene lost 2 bases and the J gene lost 11 bases, with 18 bases spanning the gap. The CDR3 runs 14 residues.

This clone was detected only a few times. The rearrangement links TRBV7-3 to TRBJ2-1, with 7 positions matching TRBD2. The germline CDR1 and CDR2 sequences are SGHTA and FQGTGA. V lost 3 bases, J lost 6 bases, and 8 bases stayed unmatched. CDR3 length: 15 residues. The CDR3 loop is CASSFSPGLLNEQFF. CDR3 DNA sequence: TGTGCCAGCAGCTTTTCCCCGGGACTACTCAATGAGCAGTTCTTC.

This chain connects TRBV11-3 to TRBJ2-1; 9 bases agree with TRBD2. V was pared by 8 bases and J by 5 bases, with 4 bases of the junction left unmatched. CDR1 is SGHNT, CDR2 YENEEA, per germline. This CDR3 comprises 13 residues. The CDR3 region has the DNA TGTGCCAGCCAAGCGGGAGGAGACAATGAGCAGTTCTTC. Protein product: CASQAGGDNEQFF.

This chain joins TRBV6-1 and TRBJ2-7, with 7 bases lining up with TRBD2. V was pared by 2 bases and J by 6 bases, with 7 bases of the junction left unmatched. This CDR3 contains 14 residues. The germline V gene encodes CDR1 MNHNS and CDR2 SASEGT. The CDR3 DNA reads TGTGCCAGCAGTGAACGGGGGGAATATCGCGAGCAGTACTTC. As protein: CASSERGEYREQYF.

The genes are TRBV29-1 and TRBJ2-3, with TRBD2 matching 14 bases. This CDR3 comprises 16 residues. Germline values: CDR1 SQVTM, CDR2 ANQGSEA. Losses at the gene ends were 6 bases for V and 6 bases for J; bases not matched to a gene: 11. The CDR3 DNA reads as TGCAGCGTGAGGGGACTAGCGGGAGCTGTAAGGGATACGCAGTATTTT. Translation gives CSVRGLAGAVRDTQYF.

Regarding this clone: The germline gene is not matched at one end of the junction; a read error may be the cause. Other DNA sequences within the sample encode an identical CDR3. The J gene is TRBJ1-1, the V gene TRBV30, with 9 nucleotides matching TRBD1. CDR3 length: 12 amino acids. Germline values: CDR1 GTSNPN, CDR2 SVGIG (reference sequence). The CDR3 spells CAWSDRGTEAFF. The CDR3 DNA follows: TGTGCCTGGTCGGACAGGGGCACTGAGGCTTTCTTT.

This rearrangement joins TRBV19 to TRBJ2-2, with D maybe TRBD1 (5 bases). The CDR3 runs to 14 residues. Germline loops: CDR1 LNHDA, CDR2 SQIVND (reference sequence). V lost 6 bases to trimming and J lost 0 bases, with 8 bases between them. The chain's CDR3 is CASRRQPNTGELFF. The CDR3 DNA is TGTGCCAGTAGACGACAGCCGAACACCGGGGAGCTGTTTTTT.

The CDR3 loop is CASRRGVVGGNTIYF. The CDR3 nucleotides are TGCGCCAGCAGGAGAGGCGTGGTAGGTGGAAACACCATATATTTT. The chain has TRBV5-1 and TRBJ1-3, with D unclear. With 5 bases removed from V and 3 bases from J, the gap between germline ends came to 15 bases. The CDR3 is made up of 15 amino acids. Germline CDR1 is SGHRS and CDR2 is YFSETQ.

V is TRBV19 and J is TRBJ1-4; TRBD1 agrees at 7 bases. CDR3 length: 16 amino acids. Losses at the gene ends were 7 bases for V and 0 bases for J; bases not matched to a gene: 8. Germline lookup yields CDR1 LNHDA and CDR2 SQIVND (reference sequence). The CDR3 region is CASTLGTAATNEKLFF. CDR3 DNA sequence: TGTGCCAGTACCCTGGGGACAGCAGCAACTAATGAAAAACTGTTTTTT.

As to this clone: The same CDR3 can be traced to other DNA sequences in this sample. The chain combines TRBV18 with TRBJ1-4; 7 bases line up with TRBD1. The CDR3 runs 13 residues. Germline loops: CDR1 KGHSH, CDR2 LQKENI. Trimming took 3 bases from V and 5 from J; bases not matched to a gene: 0. The CDR3 loop is CASSPGQNEKLFF. The CDR3 nucleotides read TGTGCCAGCTCACCGGGACAGAATGAAAAACTGTTTTTT.

The chain links TRBV18 to TRBJ1-1; D ambiguous. V was cut by 3 bases and J by 7 bases, with 12 bases left in between. Germline values: CDR1 KGHSH, CDR2 LQKENI. This CDR3 comprises 13 residues. CDR3 in DNA: TGTGCCAGCTCACCGCTCTGGGGAGATGAAGCTTTCTTT. Translating it yields CASSPLWGDEAFF.

This clone is a singleton in its sample. The rearrangement joins TRBV29-1 to TRBJ1-1; tentatively, D is TRBD1 (6 bases). The V and J ends lost 3 bases and 12 bases respectively, with 11 bases between them. CDR1 and CDR2 (germline): SQVTM, ANQGSEA. This CDR3 region has 10 residues. The CDR3 coding sequence is TGCAGCGTTGAGGGGGCGGGAACTTTCTTT. Its protein product is CSVEGAGTFF.

V and J are TRBV19 and TRBJ2-6; D gene uncertain. Trimming stripped 2 bases from V and 3 bases from J, with 5 bases between. The CDR3 spans 14 residues. Germline assignment: CDR1 LNHDA and CDR2 SQIVND (reference sequence). This chain's CDR3 is CASSISYGANVLTF. In DNA, the CDR3 is TGTGCCAGTAGTATATCCTATGGGGCCAACGTCCTGACTTTC.

The chain couples TRBV2 to TRBJ2-7; D is perhaps TRBD1 (6 bases). V shed 5 bases and J shed 0 bases, with 8 bases lying between them. The CDR3 contains 13 residues. The germline gives CDR1 SNHLY, CDR2 FYNNEI. The CDR3 spells CASSTDSSYEQYF. The CDR3 DNA is TGTGCCAGCAGTACGGACAGCTCCTACGAGCAGTACTTC.

This clone has more than one count but fewer than ten. V gene TRBV15 combines with J gene TRBJ1-5; D possibly corresponds to TRBD1 (5 bases). Per germline, CDR1 LNHNV and CDR2 YYDKDF (reference sequence). The CDR3 runs 16 residues. The germline V and J ends were trimmed by 0 bases and 9 bases, with 18 bases remaining between them. The CDR3 protein is CATSRDPTGTGGPQHF. CDR3 coding DNA: TGTGCCACCAGCAGAGATCCCACAGGAACTGGCGGGCCCCAGCATTTT. Together with reference TRBV15 and TRBJ1-5, the CDR3 gives the full variable domain: DAMVIQNPRYQVTQFGKPVTLSCSQTLNHNVMYWYQQKSSQAPKLLFHYYDKDFNNEADTPDNFQSRRPNTSFCFLDIRSPGLGDTAMYLCATSRDPTGTGGPQHFGDGTRLSIL.

This chain joins TRBV28 and TRBJ1-1; no clear D. V was clipped by 10 bases and J by 2 bases, with 14 bases between them. This CDR3 is built from 13 residues. From germline, CDR1 is MDHEN and CDR2 SYDVKM. CDR3: CATYTTYNTEAFF. CDR3 nucleotides: TGTGCCACCTATACCACATATAACACTGAAGCTTTCTTT.

Regarding this clone: Because the CDR3's place on the DNA is in doubt, the DNA is left out and the CDR3 is given as listed by TCRdb. The chain combines TRBV5-1 with TRBJ2-3; the table's D call TRBD2 went unverified against the DNA. Both ends counted, the CDR3 spans 13 residues. Germline-derived CDR1 and CDR2 are SGHRS and YFSETQ. The CDR3 loop reads CASSFGEGDTQYF.

DNA of the CDR3: TGCGCCAGCAGCCAAGATTGGAGGCAGCCCCAGCATTTT. Protein product: CASSQDWRQPQHF. The rearrangement links TRBV4-1 to TRBJ1-5; no reliable D call. Germline V gene data show CDR1 as MGHRA and CDR2 as YSYEKL. V shed 0 bases and J shed 7 bases, with 7 bases lying between them. CDR3 length: 13 amino acids.